The rows below give T cell receptor beta chains drawn from one sample of a study of blood T cell repertoires in COVID-19. The assay was immunoSEQ multiplex PCR, and TCRdb's table has in-frame clones only and misses some. The table lists under 350,000 clones, more than 90% of them singletons. What was sequenced was PBMCs or T cells enriched from blood (not recorded which). The receptors stem from a man between 60 and 75 years old who had recovered from COVID-19. Each CDR3 is given with its conserved first and last residue. A D gene is named only where the DNA matches it firmly. Rows may omit the clone size; those that give it use once, few, many or a size class.

d_gene	abundance	v_gene	j_gene	CDR3aa	CDR3nt
TRBD2	.	TRBV4-2	TRBJ2-2	CASSLRAGSSGASSNTGELFF	TGTGCCAGCAGCCTCAGGGCTGGGTCTAGCGGGGCCTCCTCGAACACCGGGGAGCTGTTTTTT
TRBD2	.	TRBV9	TRBJ2-5	CASSVAGLGVGQETQYF	TGTGCCAGCAGCGTAGCGGGACTAGGGGTGGGTCAAGAGACCCAGTACTTC
.	.	TRBV5-1	TRBJ1-6	CASKAQGSGPNSPLHF	TGCGCCAGCAAAGCGCAGGGGTCGGGGCCTAATTCACCCCTCCACTTT
TRBD1	.	TRBV9	TRBJ1-1	CASSTNQGAAAFF	TGTGCCAGCAGCACCAATCAGGGGGCCGCAGCTTTCTTT
.	once	TRBV5-4	TRBJ2-2	CASSLGQGGGELFF	TGTGCCAGCAGCTTGGGGCAGGGTGGCGGGGAGCTGTTTTTT
TRBD2	once	TRBV6-4	TRBJ2-7	CASSDSGGGANYEQYF	TGTGCCAGCAGTGACTCTGGCGGGGGGGCCAACTACGAGCAGTACTTC
TRBD1	.	TRBV3-1/TRBV3-2	TRBJ1-6	CASSLRTGDVSPLHF	TGTGCCAGCAGCTTGAGGACAGGGGACGTTTCACCCCTCCACTTT
TRBD1	.	TRBV2	TRBJ1-5	CASTLDRASQPQHF	TGTGCCAGCACCTTGGACAGGGCAAGTCAGCCCCAGCATTTT
TRBD1	.	TRBV7-2	TRBJ1-6	CASSLDRGSSPLHF	TGTGCCAGCAGCTTAGACAGGGGCAGTTCACCCCTCCACTTT
.	.	TRBV7-2	TRBJ1-2	CASSLGEARKYGYTF	TGTGCCAGCAGCTTAGGGGAGGCACGGAAGTATGGCTACACCTTC
.	.	TRBV4-1	TRBJ2-1	CASSQQGHLDNEQFF	TGCGCCAGCAGCCAGCAGGGCCACCTCGATAATGAGCAGTTCTTC